The 18 T cell receptor beta chains below were found in one sample sequenced in a study of blood T cells in healthy people across ages. Primers used in a second PCR of about 6 to 11 cycles were a sample-barcoded 5' primer and a J-beta primer mix. TCRdb re-called the 5' RACE reads with MiXCR, one entry per CDR3 protein. The sample carries 1.5 million to 2 million distinct CDR3 sequences, under 30% recorded once. What was sequenced was blood. The source of these receptors is a woman between 25 and 40 years old in good health.

This clonotype occurred many times. The chain is built from TRBV5-1 and TRBJ2-7; maybe TRBD1 (5 bases). Germline CDR1 and CDR2: SGHRS and YFSETQ. Trimming took 4 bases from V and 0 from J, leaving 14 bases between them. This CDR3 contains 15 residues. CDR3 nucleotides: TGCGCCAGCAGCCCCCAGGGCCACCGCTCCTACGAGCAGTACTTC. It yields the protein CASSPQGHRSYEQYF.

V and J are TRBV9 and TRBJ2-7; D is undetermined. The germline V gene has CDR1 SGDLS and CDR2 YYNGEE. V lost 1 base to trimming and J lost 6 bases, with 2 bases between them. The CDR3 loop spans 10 amino acids. Here the CDR3 DNA reads TGTGCCAGCAGCGTATGCGAGCAGTACTTC. Translation gives CASSVCEQYF.

The chain recombines TRBV5-5 with TRBJ2-2; the D gene is possibly TRBD1 (6 bases). Trimming removed 0 bases from V and 7 bases from J, with 13 bases in between. Germline CDR1 is SGHKS and CDR2 is YYEKEE (reference sequence). This CDR3 contains 15 residues. The CDR3 DNA reads TGTGCCAGCAGCTTGGCTTACAGGGTCGACGGGGAGCTGTTTTTT. Its protein is CASSLAYRVDGELFF.

In its sample, this clonotype was seen a few times. The chain carries TRBV2 and TRBJ1-2; 7 bases map to TRBD1. Germline V lookup: CDR1 SNHLY, CDR2 FYNNEI. The V and J ends lost 6 bases and 7 bases, in that order; junction bases with no gene match: 8. The CDR3 contains 13 residues. CDR3 sequence: CASRETGLLGYTF. The CDR3 DNA reads as TGTGCCAGCAGGGAGACAGGGCTCCTTGGCTACACCTTC.

Ten or more counts support this clonotype. The CDR3 sequence: CASSRTGTGVVVEQYF. CDR3 coding DNA: TGTGCCAGCTCACGTACCGGGACAGGGGTCGTCGTCGAGCAGTACTTC. V usage is TRBV18 and J usage is TRBJ2-7; TRBD1 matches at 10 bases. This CDR3 region has 16 residues. V lost 4 bases to trimming and J lost 6 bases; unmatched junction nucleotides: 12. Germline V gene lookup returns CDR1 KGHSH and CDR2 LQKENI.

This clonotype was found many times. The gene calls are TRBV20-1 and TRBJ1-2; 7 nucleotides line up with TRBD1. The germline CDR1 and CDR2 sequences are DFQATT and SNEGSKA (reference sequence). Trimming cost V 3 bases and J 7 bases; bases outside gene matches: 8. The CDR3 has 13 amino acids. The CDR3 spells CSASLKGAGGYTF. In DNA form, the CDR3 reads TGCAGTGCTAGTTTGAAGGGGGCAGGTGGCTACACCTTC.

This clonotype was seen at least ten times. The chain links TRBV7-2 to TRBJ2-7; D may be TRBD1 (6 bases). V lost 3 bases, J lost 2 bases, and 8 bases lay in between. Germline V lookup: CDR1 SGHTA, CDR2 FQGNSA. This CDR3 comprises 13 residues. The CDR3, as DNA: TGTGCCAGCAGCTTTCGGGACACCTACGAGCAGTACTTC. As protein: CASSFRDTYEQYF.

The chain uses TRBV11-3 and TRBJ2-1, with 10 bases that match TRBD2. Germline lookup yields CDR1 SGHNT and CDR2 YENEEA. The ends lost 5 bases at V and 13 bases at J; junction bases unmatched: 8. The CDR3 is 13 residues long. This CDR3 reads CASSGTSDETQFF. For the CDR3, the DNA is TGTGCCAGCAGCGGGACTAGCGATGAGACCCAGTTCTTC.

V and J are TRBV28 and TRBJ1-1, with 8 bases that match TRBD1. Losses at the gene ends were 8 bases for V and 3 bases for J; bases not matched to a gene: 14. Germline CDR1 reads MDHEN; CDR2 reads SYDVKM. The CDR3 is 16 amino acids. CDR3 sequence (DNA): TGTGCCAGCTCTTCCCCGCAGGGGGCCTTTGACACTGAAGCTTTCTTT. This translates into CASSSPQGAFDTEAFF.

The sample holds a few counts of this clonotype. The chain recombines TRBV7-9 with TRBJ2-5; weak D call: TRBD1 (7 bases). This CDR3 comprises 15 residues. The germline V gene encodes CDR1 SEHNR and CDR2 FQNEAQ (reference sequence). The germline V and J ends were trimmed by 5 bases and 5 bases, with 18 bases remaining between them. CDR3 residues: CASSGLEGAGETQYF. In DNA, the CDR3 is TGTGCCAGCAGCGGCCTCGAGGGGGCGGGGGAGACCCAGTACTTC.

There are many counts of this clonotype. Mismatch with germline at one junction end may stem from a read error. The V gene is TRBV15, the J gene TRBJ2-1; 12 bases match TRBD1. The CDR3 runs 16 residues. Germline-derived CDR1 and CDR2 are LNHNV and YYDKDF (reference sequence). The DNA for the CDR3 is TGTGCCACTAGCAGAGGACCGGGACAGGGGGCTAATGAGCAGTTCTTC. Amino acid sequence: CATSRGPGQGANEQFF.

Ten or more counts support this clonotype. The junction and the germline gene differ at one end; a read error may be behind it. This chain links TRBV12-3 or TRBV12-4 with TRBJ2-1; 13 bases map to TRBD2. The CDR3 is 15 amino acids. The CDR3 DNA sequence: TGTGCCAGCGGGACTAGCGGGGTCAACTACAATGATCAGTTCTTC. It encodes CASGTSGVNYNDQFF.

This clonotype was observed a handful of times. An end of the junction differs from the germline gene, which may be a read error. The chain recombines TRBV6-5 with TRBJ2-7, with TRBD2 identical over 8 bases. Germline V gives CDR1 MNHEY, CDR2 SVGAGI. This CDR3 contains 15 residues. The CDR3 DNA is TGTGCCAGCAGCCCCGACACGGGGGGGTCCTTCGAGCAGTACTTC. This sequence encodes CASSPDTGGSFEQYF.

A word on this clonotype: This may come from a read error, since a much larger clone is one base off. The chain recombines TRBV10-3 with TRBJ2-5, with a tentative D call TRBD2 (6 bases). The J call may be in error: the DNA end matches TRBJ2-7 better. The germline CDR1 and CDR2 sequences are ENHRY and SYGVKD. This CDR3 comprises 14 residues. For the CDR3, the DNA is TGTGCCATCACCCGACTAGTGGGAGGAAACGAGCAGTACTTC. Residues: CAITRLVGGNEQYF.

The rearrangement joins TRBV6-2 or TRBV6-3 to TRBJ2-3; no reliable D call. This CDR3 has 13 residues. The ends were cut back, 6 bases at V and 6 bases at J, with 13 bases in the middle. Germline V lookup: CDR1 MNHEY, CDR2 SVGEGT. CDR3 amino acids: CASSGASWDTQYF. The CDR3 coding sequence is TGTGCCAGCAGCGGAGCTAGTTGGGATACGCAGTATTTT.

This clonotype was found a few times. The chain is built from TRBV5-6 and TRBJ1-2; tentative D call: TRBD1 (5 bases). The CDR3 length is 14 residues. With 4 bases removed from V and 2 bases from J, the gap between germline ends came to 12 bases. Germline V gives CDR1 SGHDT, CDR2 YYEEEE. The CDR3 sequence: CASSPWTYNYGYTF. The DNA of the CDR3 is TGTGCCAGCAGCCCCTGGACATACAACTATGGCTACACCTTC.

This clonotype was observed a few times. This may be a read error, as it is one base from a much larger clone. The CDR3 bases are TGTGCCAGCTCACCGCCCCAGGGTAGCGGGGGGCCCTACAATGAGCAGTACTTC. Translation: CASSPPQGSGGPYNEQYF. V and J are TRBV18 and TRBJ2-1; 10 bases agree with TRBD2. The DNA matches TRBJ2-7 better at its end, which makes the J call doubtful. Germline V gene data show CDR1 as KGHSH and CDR2 as LQKENI. The CDR3 spans 18 residues.

In its sample, this clonotype was seen once. A much larger clone sits a single nucleotide away, making a read error possible. The V and J genes are TRBV29-1 and TRBJ2-7, with no clear D. Germline CDR1 SQVTM, CDR2 ANQGSEA. The V end was cut by 4 bases, the J end by 6 bases, with 13 bases between. This CDR3 has 12 residues. The CDR3 loop is CSVGRDTCEQYF. For the CDR3, the DNA is TGCAGCGTTGGAAGAGACACCTGCGAGCAGTACTTC.